Below, 6 T cell receptor beta chains from the same sample are listed, as sequenced in a study of shared clonotypes between healthy human individuals. Only in-frame clones appear in the TCRdb table, and some are missing; sequencing was by immunoSEQ multiplex PCR. The sample shows about 2,500,000 clones, around nine tenths of them seen only once. The sequenced sample was naive CD4+ T cells sorted from blood. Described subset: CD45RA+ positively selected. The receptors come from a young man in good health.

This chain connects TRBV19 to TRBJ1-4; no reliable D call. CDR3 length: 15 residues. V was cut by 6 bases and J by 8 bases, with 19 bases left in between. The germline CDR1 and CDR2 sequences are LNHDA and SQIVND (reference sequence). CDR3 sequence: CASSPGDAIPEKLFF. For the CDR3, the DNA is TGTGCCAGTAGCCCGGGCGACGCGATCCCCGAAAAACTGTTTTTT. The full variable domain, completed using reference TRBV19 and TRBJ1-4, is DGGITQSPKYLFRKEGQNVTLSCEQNLNHDAMYWYRQDPGQGLRLIYYSQIVNDFQKGDIAEGYSVSREKKESFPLTVTSAQKNPTAFYLCASSPGDAIPEKLFFGSGTQLSVL.

The chain joins TRBV7-6 to TRBJ2-1; 8 bases match TRBD1. The V and J ends lost 4 bases and 2 bases, in that order; junction bases with no gene match: 4. The germline V gene has CDR1 SGHVS and CDR2 FNYEAQ. CDR3 length: 15 amino acids. The chain's CDR3 is CASSSGQGPYNEQFF. The CDR3 DNA reads TGTGCCAGCAGCTCAGGACAGGGCCCCTACAATGAGCAGTTCTTC.

V gene TRBV28 combines with J gene TRBJ2-5, with TRBD2 matching 10 bases. The J call could be wrong; TRBJ2-7 is a better fit for the DNA end. The CDR3 totals 15 residues. Germline V gene sequence: CDR1 MDHEN, CDR2 SYDVKM. Here the CDR3 reads CASSSLAGQSYEQYF. CDR3 DNA: TGTGCCAGCAGTTCACTAGCGGGGCAATCCTACGAGCAGTACTTC.

This rearrangement joins TRBV5-5 to TRBJ2-1, with a tentative D call TRBD1 (5 bases). V lost 0 bases and J lost 4, with 11 bases in between. There are 15 residues in the CDR3. Germline V lookup: CDR1 SGHKS, CDR2 YYEKEE (reference sequence). Here the CDR3 reads CASSLAGHLYNEQFF. The CDR3 DNA reads as TGTGCCAGCAGCTTGGCTGGACATCTGTACAATGAGCAGTTCTTC.

This chain joins TRBV5-6 and TRBJ2-3; D is perhaps TRBD1 (5 bases). The germline V gene has CDR1 SGHDT and CDR2 YYEEEE. V dropped 0 bases and J dropped 4 bases, with 12 bases sitting between them. The CDR3 loop spans 15 amino acids. The CDR3 DNA is TGTGCCAGCAGCTTGGAGAGAAGGGGTGCAGATACGCAGTATTTT. This codes for CASSLERRGADTQYF. The full variable domain, rest sourced from reference TRBV5-6 and TRBJ2-3, is DAGVTQSPTHLIKTRGQQVTLRCSPKSGHDTVSWYQQALGQGPQFIFQYYEEEERQRGNFPDRFSGHQFPNYSSELNVNALLLGDSALYLCASSLERRGADTQYFGPGTRLTVL.

The chain has TRBV20-1 and TRBJ1-2; no reliable D call. The CDR3 length is 10 residues. CDR1 is DFQATT and CDR2 is SNEGSKA in the germline V gene (reference sequence). Trimming cost V 8 bases and J 2 bases, with 6 bases left between them. The CDR3 nucleotides read TGCAGTCCTTGGAACTATGGCTACACCTTC. Translating gives CSPWNYGYTF.